One and the same sample provided the 2 T cell receptor beta chains below, sequenced in a study of shared clonotypes between healthy human individuals. Clones were read by immunoSEQ multiplex PCR, and TCRdb kept only the in-frame ones, dropping some. The table lists roughly 500,000 clones, roughly 95% of them singletons. The sample was naive CD4+ T cells sorted from blood. The subset denotes: CD45RA+ positively selected. Every receptor here comes from a woman in her thirties in good health.

V usage is TRBV7-9 and J usage is TRBJ2-5; 14 bases map to TRBD2. V was clipped by 2 bases and J by 3 bases; unmatched bases: 11. The CDR3 consists of 19 residues. CDR1 and CDR2 from the germline V gene are SEHNR and FQNEAQ (reference sequence). CDR3 region: CASSLMTSGRARIKETQYF. The CDR3 DNA follows: TGTGCCAGCAGCTTAATGACTAGCGGGAGGGCGCGGATTAAAGAGACCCAGTACTTC.

This chain connects TRBV5-8 to TRBJ2-7, with TRBD2 identical over 10 bases. This CDR3 has 15 residues. Trimming at V came to 3 bases and at J to 6 bases, leaving 9 bases not matched to a gene. CDR1 and CDR2 (germline): SGHTS, YDEGEE. CDR3 DNA: TGTGCCAGCAGCTCACGCCTAGCGGGAGTTCGCGAGCAGTACTTC. It is translated as CASSSRLAGVREQYF.